Shown below are 6 T cell receptor beta chains from a single sample sequenced in a study of T cells in Graves' hyperthyroidism and ophthalmopathy. Amplified TCR beta CDR3 regions derived from RNA transcripts. Carried out on the TCR CDR3, a first-round RT-PCR used the HTBI primer set. In TCRdb, the multiplex PCR reads were re-called with MiXCR into one record per CDR3 protein. The data show about 620,000 distinct CDR3 sequences, with around 16% seen just once and less than 4.5% held by the top ten. The sample taken for sequencing was blood. These receptors were taken from a woman aged 25 to 39 with Graves' hyperthyroidism.

This clonotype was detected only a few times. The V call is TRBV29-1, the J call TRBJ2-2; 7 bases are a match to TRBD2. The CDR3 runs to 19 residues. CDR1 and CDR2 from the germline V gene are SQVTM and ANQGSEA. The junction had 14 bases not matched to a gene; V was cut back by 0 bases and J by 1 base. The CDR3 DNA reads TGCAGCGTTGAAGACCCCGCGCCATCTTCTAGCGGGAACACCGGGGAGCTGTTTTTT. Translation: CSVEDPAPSSSGNTGELFF.

This clonotype was seen a few times. The chain carries TRBV9 and TRBJ2-1; 12 bases agree with TRBD2. The V and J ends lost 4 bases and 1 base, in that order; junction bases with no gene match: 6. This CDR3 has 17 residues. The germline gives CDR1 SGDLS, CDR2 YYNGEE. CDR3 region: CASSSRTSGKSYNEQFF. CDR3 nucleotides: TGTGCCAGCAGCTCCCGGACTAGCGGGAAGTCCTACAATGAGCAGTTCTTC.

This chain links TRBV6-2 or TRBV6-3 with TRBJ2-1; D not resolved. V was clipped by 4 bases and J by 4 bases, with 11 bases between them. This CDR3 contains 14 residues. The germline V gene has CDR1 MNHEY and CDR2 SVGEGT. The CDR3 nucleotides read TGTGCCAGCAGTTTTTTGGGAACTTACAATGAGCAGTTCTTC. It translates to CASSFLGTYNEQFF.

The chain carries TRBV28 and TRBJ1-1; no clear D. Germline-derived CDR1 and CDR2 are MDHEN and SYDVKM. V dropped 3 bases and J dropped 1 base, with 6 bases sitting between them. The length of the CDR3 is 13 residues. CDR3 in DNA: TGTGCCAGCAGTTTTTATAAGAACACTGAAGCTTTCTTT. Protein product: CASSFYKNTEAFF.

V is TRBV11-2 and J is TRBJ2-1; TRBD2 matches at 9 bases. CDR1 SGHAT and CDR2 FQNNGV come from the germline V gene. Trimming took 1 base from V and 10 from J; bases not matched to a gene: 11. This CDR3 contains 16 residues. The CDR3 sequence is CASSLVDVAGVLEQFF. The DNA of the CDR3 is TGTGCCAGCAGCTTAGTGGATGTAGCGGGAGTCCTCGAGCAGTTCTTC.

This chain links TRBV20-1 with TRBJ1-2, with D perhaps matching TRBD1 (5 bases). Germline CDR1 and CDR2: DFQATT and SNEGSKA (reference sequence). The CDR3 runs 13 residues. The germline V and J ends were trimmed by 5 bases and 4 bases, with 14 bases remaining between them. CDR3 sequence: CSAGPFGAYGYTF. CDR3 sequence (DNA): TGCAGTGCTGGGCCCTTCGGGGCCTATGGCTACACCTTC.